Included here is one T cell receptor beta chain sequence, with context. The specificity of this receptor is unknown. The data were obtained in a study of monozygotic twins with inflammatory bowel disease (dated by TCRdb to about 2019). Background for the entire study: A total of 28 monozygotic twin pairs were included in the full study, comprising nine German pairs (four IBD-concordant, five IBD-discordant) and 19 IBD-discordant Danish pairs. Within discordant pairs, disease-associated traits were sought mainly by comparing IBD patients with their genetically identical healthy co-twins. Each individual had, on average, about 151 000 unique TCRalpha sequences and 181 000 unique TCRbeta sequences available for analysis. Beyond this particular receptor, the publication reports: No single strong signal or clonotype linked to IBD turned up in the results, so the idea that one exists was not supported. Repertoire similarity did not differ between concordant and discordant twins, which could be due to limited statistical power. Different T cell subtypes could not be distinguished in the analysis. IBD patients shared fewer clonotypes with other individuals than healthy twins did, most markedly in patients showing signs of disease activity. Because patients received different immunosuppressive treatments, the repertoires may have picked up extra background noise and variability between individuals. IBD patients had lower TCRbeta repertoire diversity, measured by the inverse Simpson index, than their healthy co-twins.

From each donor, a roughly 2.5 ml peripheral blood sample was drawn into PAXgene tubes and stored at -80 degrees C. Without T cell sorting, total RNA was isolated from whole blood using the PAXgene blood miRNA kit on an automated QIAcube. Peripheral blood from monozygotic twin pairs who were concordant or discordant for inflammatory bowel disease underwent deep TCRalpha and TCRbeta repertoire profiling using unique molecular barcoding. Smoking habits were recorded for all twin pairs, with individuals classified as current, former or never smokers. For CDR1 and CDR2, the germline V gene lists SGHRS and YFSETQ. The CDR3, cysteine through phenylalanine, is 14 amino acids long. Nucleotide data are not available. The method behind the library was 5' RACE. The input for every TCR library was roughly 3,300 ng of total RNA. For each sample, cDNA was synthesized in eight separate reactions using SMARTScribe reverse transcriptase. During cDNA synthesis, unique molecular identifiers containing a 6-nucleotide sample barcode were introduced by template switching. TCRalpha and TCRbeta cDNA was amplified in two nested PCRs of 16 and 9 cycles, and bead purification was carried out after each PCR. Before amplification, the cDNA was treated with uracil DNA-glycosylase and purified using the QIAquick PCR purification kit. The second PCR added Illumina TruSeq-compatible adapters along with sample-specific barcodes. TapeStation and Qubit were used to check library quality and concentration, and 4 to 6 ng of each library was pooled. Sequencing of pooled libraries was carried out on an Illumina HiSeq2500 single-index Rapid Run using 2 x 100 bp reads and custom sequencing primers. In the original analysis: MiGEC version 1.2.6 was used for UMI-based consensus assembly to correct PCR and sequencing errors. MiXCR version 2.1.1 handled V(D)J alignment, clonotype assembly and CDR3 extraction. To normalise gene usage, clonotype sharing and MAIT/NKT TCR abundance, the top 1000, 10 000 and 20 000 clonotypes in each sample were analysed. Diversity was computed as the inverse Simpson index with the vegan R package after downsampling to 27 000 UMIs. Paired Mann-Whitney U tests were applied to discordant twin pairs, and Benjamini-Hochberg correction was used for multiple testing. Each CDR3 protein sequence appears as one entry after TCRdb reprocessed the reads, and no DNA is included. TCRdb, not the original authors, processed these V and J calls. The sample table records 150,000 to 200,000 distinct CDR3 sequences. The top ten hold under 3.5% of the sample.

Specimen: blood. The chain is encoded by TRBV5-1 joined to TRBJ1-1; TCRdb's D gene call, TRBD1, goes unchecked for lack of DNA. This TCR derives from a human donor with ulcerative colitis or Crohn's disease, or a healthy co-twin of an affected twin (not recorded which). The encoded CDR3 is CASRRQEMNTEAFF.